The 18 T cell receptor beta chains below come from one sample, sequenced in a study of shared T cell receptors in the human thymus. Produced via immunoSEQ multiplex PCR; TCRdb's table is partial and in-frame only. The sample records more than 550,000 clones, approximately 85% being singletons. These data also featured in a second study, about human thymus T cells.

The material sequenced was thymocytes. Source of these receptors: a girl less than two years old with a congenital heart defect.

V usage is TRBV6-6 and J usage is TRBJ1-2; D not resolved. Trimming left V 2 bases short and J 4 bases short, with 14 bases between. Per germline, CDR1 MNHNY and CDR2 SVGAGI (reference sequence). The length of the CDR3 is 15 residues. CDR3 sequence (DNA): TGTGCCAGCAGTTACCCGAAACTGCTCCCCTATGGCTACACCTTC. Translated, it gives CASSYPKLLPYGYTF.

The rearrangement links TRBV30 to TRBJ2-2; 8 bases map to TRBD2. The V gene's germline CDR1 is GTSNPN and CDR2 SVGIG (reference sequence). The junction had 5 bases not matched to a gene; V was cut back by 5 bases and J by 3 bases. This CDR3 spans 14 amino acids. The CDR3: CAWDGTRDTGELFF. The CDR3 DNA reads TGTGCCTGGGACGGGACTAGGGACACCGGGGAGCTGTTTTTT.

V is TRBV9 and J is TRBJ1-6, with a possible D match to TRBD1 (5 bases). Germline-derived CDR1 and CDR2 are SGDLS and YYNGEE. Deletions cut 0 bases from V and 0 bases from J, with 16 bases between. The CDR3 runs to 19 residues. The CDR3 reads CASSVGLGRGGSYNSPLHF. CDR3 in DNA: TGTGCCAGCAGCGTAGGTCTTGGGAGGGGCGGCTCCTATAATTCACCCCTCCACTTT.

The chain recombines TRBV19 with TRBJ2-1; 10 nucleotides agree with TRBD2. The length of the CDR3 is 18 residues. Germline V gene lookup returns CDR1 LNHDA and CDR2 SQIVND (reference sequence). V was pared by 6 bases and J by 3 bases, with 14 bases of the junction left unmatched. The CDR3, as DNA: TGTGCCAGTAGCTTGCAAGGACTAGCGGCTTGTCTCTACAATGAGCAGTTCTTC. Its translation: CASSLQGLAACLYNEQFF.

The gene calls are TRBV5-1 and TRBJ1-1, with 7 bases aligning to TRBD1. V lost 3 bases and J lost 3; bases outside the gene matches: 5. The germline CDR1 and CDR2 sequences are SGHRS and YFSETQ. CDR3 size: 14 residues. The CDR3 is CASSSGQTYTEAFF. The CDR3 DNA reads as TGCGCCAGCAGCTCGGGACAGACTTACACTGAAGCTTTCTTT. Full variable domain (remainder filled in from reference TRBV5-1 and TRBJ1-1): KAGVTQTPRYLIKTRGQQVTLSCSPISGHRSVSWYQQTPGQGLQFLFEYFSETQRNKGNFPGRFSGRQFSNSRSEMNVSTLELGDSALYLCASSSGQTYTEAFFGQGTRLTVV.

The chain links TRBV27 to TRBJ1-6; perhaps TRBD1 as D (6 bases). The germline V and J ends were trimmed by 0 bases and 6 bases, with 12 bases remaining between them. Germline V CDR1 and CDR2: MNHEY, SMNVEV (reference sequence). The CDR3 runs to 16 residues. As DNA, the CDR3 is TGTGCCAGCAGTTTATCGGAGCGGGGGCCTAATTCACCCCTCCACTTT. This gives the protein CASSLSERGPNSPLHF.

The CDR3 sequence is CASSIVLEGGRNEQFF. CDR3 DNA: TGTGCCAGTAGTATAGTACTAGAGGGGGGGCGCAATGAGCAGTTCTTC. V gene TRBV19 combines with J gene TRBJ2-1, with a possible D match to TRBD2 (7 bases). V lost 1 base, J lost 6 bases, and 16 bases lay in between. This CDR3 comprises 16 residues. Germline V gene data show CDR1 as LNHDA and CDR2 as SQIVND (reference sequence).

The chain carries TRBV7-2 and TRBJ1-2; D may be TRBD1 (6 bases). Germline assignment: CDR1 SGHTA and CDR2 FQGNSA. The CDR3 sequence is 16 residues long. V lost 3 bases, J lost 3 bases, and 17 bases lay in between. Here the CDR3 reads CASSLGGGPPHYGYTF. The CDR3 DNA reads TGTGCCAGCAGCTTGGGTGGGGGCCCACCACACTATGGCTACACCTTC.

This chain connects TRBV7-9 to TRBJ2-6, with 8 nucleotides matching TRBD2. The CDR3 covers 16 residues. The V and J ends lost 4 bases and 0 bases, in that order; junction bases with no gene match: 2. Germline loops: CDR1 SEHNR, CDR2 FQNEAQ (reference sequence). This CDR3 is CASSSGGISGANVLTF. As DNA, the CDR3 is TGTGCCAGCAGCTCGGGAGGGATCTCTGGGGCCAACGTCCTGACTTTC.

V gene TRBV7-9 combines with J gene TRBJ1-4, with D perhaps TRBD1 (5 bases). V shed 5 bases and J shed 1 base, with 20 bases lying between them. The CDR3 is 18 residues long. Germline V gene lookup returns CDR1 SEHNR and CDR2 FQNEAQ (reference sequence). The CDR3 DNA reads as TGTGCCAGCAGCCGACCGGAGTCAGGGAAAAAAACTAATGAAAAACTGTTTTTT. The encoded protein is CASSRPESGKKTNEKLFF.

This chain uses TRBV6-5 with TRBJ2-1, with 8 positions matching TRBD2. With V trimmed by 3 bases and J by 7 bases, 8 bases remained unmatched. The CDR3 covers 15 residues. The germline CDR1 and CDR2 sequences are MNHEY and SVGAGI. The CDR3 nucleotides are TGTGCCAGCAGTTATCCGGGGGGGGAGGTTAATGAGCAGTTCTTC. Residues: CASSYPGGEVNEQFF.

This chain connects TRBV18 to TRBJ1-1, with TRBD1 matching over 7 bases. CDR1 is KGHSH and CDR2 is LQKENI in the germline V gene. The CDR3 is made up of 14 amino acids. V dropped 5 bases and J dropped 1; count of bases not matched to a gene: 4. The CDR3 nucleotides read TGTGCCAGCTCAAACGGACAGGAGAACACTGAAGCTTTCTTT. The encoded protein is CASSNGQENTEAFF. Using reference TRBV18 and TRBJ1-1 for the parts outside the CDR3, the full variable domain is NAGVMQNPRHLVRRRGQEARLRCSPMKGHSHVYWYRQLPEEGLKFMVYLQKENIIDESGMPKERFSAEFPKEGPSILRIQQVVRGDSAAYFCASSNGQENTEAFFGQGTRLTVV.

Remarks on this clone: The germline gene is not matched at one end of the junction; a read error may be the cause. This rearrangement joins TRBV9 to TRBJ1-2, with 9 bases lining up with TRBD1. Germline V lookup: CDR1 SGDLS, CDR2 YYNGEE. The CDR3 consists of 12 residues. The CDR3 DNA is TGTGCCAGCAGCCCCCAGCGGACAGGGGACTTCTTC. It is translated as CASSPQRTGDFF.

This chain joins TRBV6-6 and TRBJ1-2, with D tentatively TRBD1 (6 bases). CDR1 and CDR2 (germline): MNHNY, SVGAGI (reference sequence). The CDR3 covers 16 residues. V was cut by 0 bases and J by 1 base, with 12 bases left in between. The CDR3 sequence: CASSYSIQGNNYGYTF. The CDR3, as DNA: TGTGCCAGCAGTTACTCGATACAGGGAAATAACTATGGCTACACCTTC.

V and J are TRBV27 and TRBJ2-1; the match to TRBD1 covers 10 bases. CDR1 is MNHEY and CDR2 is SMNVEV in the germline V gene (reference sequence). The CDR3 has 15 residues. The junction had 12 bases not matched to a gene; V was cut back by 10 bases and J by 6 bases. This CDR3 reads CATRPGTGVFNEQFF. CDR3 in DNA: TGTGCCACGCGACCGGGGACAGGGGTTTTCAATGAGCAGTTCTTC.

The chain employs TRBV4-1 and TRBJ1-6, with 8 bases fitting TRBD1. V lost 6 bases, J lost 0 bases, and 19 bases stayed unmatched. CDR3 length: 21 residues. Per germline, CDR1 MGHRA and CDR2 YSYEKL. This CDR3 is CASREIRDRRHSSSYNSPLHF. The CDR3 nucleotides are TGCGCCAGCAGGGAGATCCGGGACAGGCGCCACTCAAGCTCCTATAATTCACCCCTCCACTTT.

This chain uses TRBV5-1 with TRBJ1-4; D remains unclear. CDR3 length: 13 residues. Germline loops: CDR1 SGHRS, CDR2 YFSETQ. V was clipped by 1 base and J by 5 bases, with 6 bases between them. CDR3 nucleotides: TGCGCCAGCAGCTTGTGGGAGAATGAAAAACTGTTTTTT. Encoded protein: CASSLWENEKLFF.

V gene TRBV14 combines with J gene TRBJ1-1, with D perhaps TRBD1 (5 bases). The germline CDR1 and CDR2 sequences are SGHDN and FVKESK. With 4 bases removed from V and 2 bases from J, the gap between germline ends came to 17 bases. This CDR3 is built from 16 residues. CDR3 nucleotides: TGTGCCAGCAGCCTTTACCGCGGGGGGAGAAACACTGAAGCTTTCTTT. It translates to CASSLYRGGRNTEAFF.